The clone carrying this TCR beta chain was counted only a few times. These data come from a study of preoperative IRX-2 immunotherapy in early breast cancer. Looked up from germline, CDR1 is SQVTM and CDR2 is ANQGSEA. V was pared by 3 bases and J by 1 base, with 7 bases between. The CDR3 is 13 residues long. Only in-frame clones appear in the TCRdb table, and some are missing; sequencing was by immunoSEQ multiplex PCR. The repertoire holds around 43,000 clones, with 77% as singletons. Treatment reported: preoperative locoregional IRX-2 cytokine immunotherapy. Samples came from a phase Ib trial of preoperative locoregional IRX-2 cytokine immunotherapy.

The sequence was collected from a human donor with breast cancer. The sequenced sample was tumor tissue, obtained after IRX-2 immunotherapy. The rearrangement joins TRBV29-1 to TRBJ1-3; D not certain. CDR3 residues: CSVEKGSGNTIYF. The DNA for the CDR3 is TGCAGCGTTGAGAAAGGATCTGGAAACACCATATATTTT.